This T cell receptor beta chain was profiled in a study of CD8+ T cells in alopecia areata. Study-level findings and limits: Numerous clones, expanded in lesions, remained in scalp and blood during tofacitinib. Compared with normal scalp, lesional scalp had higher clonality and more expanded CD8+ clones.

This sample's treatment: oral pan-JAK inhibitor, 5-10 mg twice daily. Following RNA extraction, reverse transcription yielded cDNA that acted as the sequencing template. TCRdb's copy holds only in-frame clones and misses some; the assay was immunoSEQ multiplex PCR. The sample records about 120,000 clones, 50% to 75% being singletons. For this clone: Its antigen is undetermined.

Germline assignment: CDR1 GTSNPN and CDR2 SVGIG (reference sequence). CDR3 length: 12 residues. The ends were cut back, 0 bases at V and 7 bases at J, with 10 bases in the middle. The genes are TRBV30 and TRBJ2-7; D remains ambiguous. The receptor was derived from a human donor with alopecia areata. Sequenced here: CD8+ T cells sorted from blood, sampled at week 4, from a patient treated with tofacitinib. CDR3 nucleotides: TGTGCCTGGAGTGTATTACAGCCAGAGCAGTACTTC. This sequence encodes CAWSVLQPEQYF.